The TCR beta chain under discussion was sequenced for a study of identical twins. This CDR3 is built from 15 residues. The germline gives CDR1 SGHAT, CDR2 FQNNGV. The V gene end was trimmed by 5 bases and the J gene end by 5 bases; junction bases not matched to a gene: 9. A universal primer site was created by template switching, with the cDNA bearing unique molecular identifiers. TCRdb called the 5' RACE reads again in MiXCR, with one record for every CDR3 protein. The repertoire holds around 250,000 distinct CDR3 sequences, with about 9% as singletons. Healthy Caucasians, and only they, were the donors. These same records also appear under a second study, on yellow fever vaccine responses in identical twins.

The sequenced sample was CD8+ T cells sorted from blood. The receptor's source is a woman younger than 35 in good health. This sequence joins TRBV11-2 and TRBJ2-5; TRBD2 matches at 9 bases. CDR3 sequence (DNA): TGTGCCAGCAGCCCACTAGCGGGCCTAAGGGAGACCCAGTACTTC. Protein sequence: CASSPLAGLRETQYF.